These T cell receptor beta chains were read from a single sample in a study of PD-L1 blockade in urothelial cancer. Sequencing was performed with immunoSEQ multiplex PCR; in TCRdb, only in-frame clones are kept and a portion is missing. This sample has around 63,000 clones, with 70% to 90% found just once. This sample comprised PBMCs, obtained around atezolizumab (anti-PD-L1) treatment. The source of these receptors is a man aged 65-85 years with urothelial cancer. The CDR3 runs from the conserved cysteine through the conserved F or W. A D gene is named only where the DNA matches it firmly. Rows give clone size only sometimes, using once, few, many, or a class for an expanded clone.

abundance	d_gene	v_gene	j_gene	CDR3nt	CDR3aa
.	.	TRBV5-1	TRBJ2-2	TGCGCCAGCAGCTCTCCAGGTACCGGGGAGCTGTTTTTT	CASSSPGTGELFF
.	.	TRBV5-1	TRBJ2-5	TGCGCCAGCAGCTGGAGCCGGCGGGACCCAGAGACCCAGTACTTC	CASSWSRRDPETQYF
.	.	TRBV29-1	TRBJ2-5	TGCAGCGTTGAAGATCGAGGGGGTCCTGAGACCCAGTACTTC	CSVEDRGGPETQYF
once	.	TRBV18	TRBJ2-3	TGTGCCAGCTCCCCCGGGATCGTCACAGATACGCAGTATTTT	CASSPGIVTDTQYF
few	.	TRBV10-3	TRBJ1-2	TGTGCCATCAGTGAGGAACTACTAGGCTACACCTTC	CAISEELLGYTF
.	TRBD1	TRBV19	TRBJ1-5	TGTGCCAGTATTTCAGACCGGGACAGGAATCAGCCCCAGCATTTT	CASISDRDRNQPQHF
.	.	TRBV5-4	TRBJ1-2	TGTGCCAGCAGCTTGGATAGTGTCTGGGACTCGGGTGGCTACACCTTC	CASSLDSVWDSGGYTF
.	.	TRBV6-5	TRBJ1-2	TGTGCCAGCATTCCCTCAGGGTTATGGGGCTACACCTTC	CASIPSGLWGYTF
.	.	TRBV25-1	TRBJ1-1	TGTGCCAGCAGTGAATTGACGACAGAAGCTTTCTTT	CASSELTTEAFF
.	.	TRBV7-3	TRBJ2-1	TGTGCCAGCAGCGAAGTCCCGGGGAGCTCCTACAATGAGCAGTTCTTC	CASSEVPGSSYNEQFF
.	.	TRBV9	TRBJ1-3	TGTGCCAGCAGCGTAGATTTCGGGGGGTCTGGAAACACCATATATTTT	CASSVDFGGSGNTIYF
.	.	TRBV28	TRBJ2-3	TGTGCCAGCAGTCCCAGTTTCAATACGCAGTATTTT	CASSPSFNTQYF
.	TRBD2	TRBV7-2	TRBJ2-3	TGTGCCAGCAGCGCTACTAGCGGGAGGACCACAGATACGCAGTATTTT	CASSATSGRTTDTQYF
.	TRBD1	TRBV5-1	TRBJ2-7	TGCGCCAGCAGCTTGGTAGCGACAGGGAACGAGCAGTACTTC	CASSLVATGNEQYF
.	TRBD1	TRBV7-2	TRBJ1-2	TGTGCCAGCAGCTTCGACAGGGACACCTTGGTATCCTATGGCTACACCTTC	CASSFDRDTLVSYGYTF
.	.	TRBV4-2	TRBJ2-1	TGTGCCAGCAGCCCCATCCCAGGGGACAATGAGCAGTTCTTC	CASSPIPGDNEQFF
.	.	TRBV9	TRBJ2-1	TGTGCCAGCAGCGTAGGCCCGGCTAGCGCCTACAATGAGCAGTTCTTC	CASSVGPASAYNEQFF
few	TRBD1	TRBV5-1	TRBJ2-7	TGCGCCAGCAGCCTGGACAGGGCGTACGAGCAGTACTTC	CASSLDRAYEQYF
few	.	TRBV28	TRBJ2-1	TGTGCCAGCAGTCGACTCGGCGGCTCCTACAATGAGCAGTTCTTC	CASSRLGGSYNEQFF
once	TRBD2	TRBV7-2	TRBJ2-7	TGTGCCAGCAGACCAGCGGGAGGGTTCGCCGAGCAGTACTTC	CASRPAGGFAEQYF
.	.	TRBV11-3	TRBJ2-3	TGTGCCAGCAGCCCTGGGACTGGAAGAGATACGCAGTATTTT	CASSPGTGRDTQYF
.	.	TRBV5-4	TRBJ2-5	TGTGCCAGCAGCTTGGGGTCAAGGGGTACTCAAGAGACCCAGTACTTC	CASSLGSRGTQETQYF
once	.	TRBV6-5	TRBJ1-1	TGTGCCAGCAGCTACCCCGCAGCCGGGGTGAACACTGAAGCTTTCTTT	CASSYPAAGVNTEAFF
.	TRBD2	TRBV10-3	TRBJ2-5	TGTGCCATCAGTCCCGGAATTGGACTAGCGGGAGTGGAGAAGACCCAGTACTTC	CAISPGIGLAGVEKTQYF
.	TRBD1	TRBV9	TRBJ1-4	TGTGCCAGCAGCGTCGGACAGGGAACTAATGAAAAACTGTTTTTT	CASSVGQGTNEKLFF
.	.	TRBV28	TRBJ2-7	TGTGCCAGCAGTCCTCCGGGACAAGGGGCCTACGAGCAGTACTTC	CASSPPGQGAYEQYF
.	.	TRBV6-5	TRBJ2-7	TGTGCCAGCAGTTCTGACAGGGAGCAGTACTTC	CASSSDREQYF
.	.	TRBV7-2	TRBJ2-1	TGTGCCAGCAGCTTGACGGAGAATGAGCAGTTCTTC	CASSLTENEQFF
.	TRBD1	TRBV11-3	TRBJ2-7	TGTGCCAGCAGCCAACAGGGGGTCGACGAGCAGTACTTC	CASSQQGVDEQYF
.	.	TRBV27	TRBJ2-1	TGTGCCGCGAGCGGGCCCGACTACAATGAGCAGTTCTTC	CAASGPDYNEQFF
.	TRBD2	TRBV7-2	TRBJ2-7	TGTGCCAGCAGCTCCCGCGGGGGAGGAGCCTACGAGCAGTACTTC	CASSSRGGGAYEQYF
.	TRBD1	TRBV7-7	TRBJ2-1	TGTGCCAGCAGCTCGACAGGGGTCTACAATGAGCAGTTCTTC	CASSSTGVYNEQFF
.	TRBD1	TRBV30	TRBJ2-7	TGTGCCTGGACCCCGGGACAGGGCTACGAGCAGTACTTC	CAWTPGQGYEQYF
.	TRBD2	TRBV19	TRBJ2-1	TGTGCCAGTAGTATTGAGACTAGCGGGTCCTACAATGAGCAGTTCTTC	CASSIETSGSYNEQFF
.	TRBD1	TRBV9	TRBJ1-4	TGTGCCAGCAGCGTTCAGGGGGCGGGCGAAAAACTGTTTTTT	CASSVQGAGEKLFF
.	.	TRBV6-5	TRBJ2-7	TGTGCCAGCAGTTACTCGAGGGATTACGCCGAGCAGTACTTC	CASSYSRDYAEQYF
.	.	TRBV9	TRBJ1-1	TGTGCCAGCAGCGTAGGACCGCGGGACACTGAAGCTTTCTTT	CASSVGPRDTEAFF
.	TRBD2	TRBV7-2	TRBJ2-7	TGTGCCAGCAGCTCCATTCAGCGGGACCGCTACGAGCAGTACTTC	CASSSIQRDRYEQYF
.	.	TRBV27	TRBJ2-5	TGTGCCAGCGCCCGGAGAGCAAGAGAGACCCAGTACTTC	CASARRARETQYF
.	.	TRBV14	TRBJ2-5	TGTGCCAGCAGCCCTTTTACACAAGAGACCCAGTACTTC	CASSPFTQETQYF
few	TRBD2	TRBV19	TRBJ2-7	TGTGCCAGTAGTATAGATGCAGGGACTAGTGCCTACGAGCAGTACTTC	CASSIDAGTSAYEQYF
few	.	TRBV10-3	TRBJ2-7	TGTGCCATCAGCCAAGACAGGTACGAGCAGTACTTC	CAISQDRYEQYF
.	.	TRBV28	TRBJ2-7	TGTGCCAGCAGCAACGTAGAACCCTACGAGCAGTACTTC	CASSNVEPYEQYF